The clone carrying this T cell receptor beta chain has more than one count but fewer than ten. Some clones are missing from TCRdb's copy, which holds only in-frame ones; the method was immunoSEQ multiplex PCR. The table has under 200,000 clones, around four fifths seen once. These data are taken from a study of blood T cell repertoires in COVID-19. The wider study: COVID-19 samples, acute and convalescent, were from the United States, Italy and Spain. Sources were T cells, B-cell-depleted T cells, or PBMCs; the material itself was cDNA or gDNA.

Germline-derived CDR1 and CDR2 are LNHNV and YYDKDF (reference sequence). Trimming shortened V by 0 bases and J by 4 bases, and 7 bases separated the two germline ends. This CDR3 is built from 14 residues. This sequence joins TRBV15 and TRBJ2-1; maybe TRBD2 (5 bases). What was sequenced was peripheral blood. The sequence derives from a woman aged 55-69 years with acute or convalescent COVID-19. CDR3 loop: CATSRELDYNEQFF. The CDR3, as DNA: TGTGCCACCAGCAGAGAACTAGATTACAATGAGCAGTTCTTC.